This T cell receptor (beta chain) was sequenced for a study of shared clonotypes between healthy human individuals. Study-wide results and limits: Rarefaction curves obtained for sorted subsets showed sequencing incomplete despite large depth. Relative to clonotypes present in all four donors, those not shared had lower generation probabilities.

CD45RO-negative, CCR7-positively selected cells formed the naive CD8 fraction, excluding terminally differentiated effector memory CD45RA+ cells. This clone appeared once. The antigen remains undetermined. The CDR3 sequence is 12 residues long. The germline V and J ends were trimmed by 8 bases and 7 bases, with 11 bases remaining between them. Germline CDR1 is SNHLY and CDR2 is FYNNEI. When replicate PCRs were run on sorted subsets, they used 200 ng DNA, roughly 30,000 T cell genomes. Assay used: immunoSEQ multiplex PCR; TCRdb lists only in-frame clones, some missing. The sample carries about 800,000 clones, 96% recorded once.

This sequence originates from a man aged 30-40 years in good health. Sequenced input: naive CD8+ T cells sorted from blood. The rearrangement links TRBV2 to TRBJ1-4; D is undetermined. The CDR3: CASGGGREKLFF. DNA of the CDR3: TGTGCCAGCGGCGGAGGGCGTGAAAAACTGTTTTTT.